Listed below are T cell receptor beta chains from one sample, sequenced in a study of early T cells in non-severe SARS-CoV-2 infection. From the 5' RACE reads, TCRdb called clonotypes with MiXCR, one entry per CDR3 protein. The table has about 83,000 distinct CDR3 sequences, roughly an eighth seen once. Sequenced material: whole blood. The source is an adult who was a healthcare worker with PCR-confirmed SARS-CoV-2 infection or an uninfected control (not recorded which). CDR3s include the opening cysteine and the closing phenylalanine or tryptophan. A D gene is named only where the DNA matches it firmly.

D gene,V gene,J gene,CDR3 protein
-,TRBV7-2,TRBJ2-3,CASSLRARPDTQYF
-,TRBV7-2,TRBJ1-3,CASSLYMGNTIYF
TRBD1,TRBV18,TRBJ2-5,CASSPGTGDEETQYF
TRBD1,TRBV12-3/TRBV12-4,TRBJ1-1,CASSRQGMNTEAFF
-,TRBV7-3,TRBJ1-1,CASSKIGPGDTEAFF
-,TRBV6-2/TRBV6-3,TRBJ2-3,CASSYQDSTQYF
TRBD1,TRBV30,TRBJ2-7,CAWHRGRQAGQYF
-,TRBV2,TRBJ1-6,CASSEAGYNSPLHF
-,TRBV24-1,TRBJ2-3,CATRVEWDCTDTQYF
-,TRBV20-1,TRBJ2-5,CSPLSRSETQYF